Each of the 25 T cell receptor beta chains below was sequenced from the same sample in a study of cytomegalovirus exposure and HLA in healthy donors. PCR amplification relied on 60 Vbeta primers (plus 13 Jbeta primers). The repertoire was sequenced with immunoSEQ multiplex PCR; TCRdb's copy has only in-frame clones and lacks some. The sample gives fewer than 200,000 clones, roughly four fifths of which show up once; around 1.6% is in the top ten. The sample taken for sequencing was PBMCs. These receptors all come from a man aged 50-60 years in good health and CMV-seronegative.

The chain joins TRBV7-9 to TRBJ2-1; possible D gene TRBD2, 5 bases. Trimming shortened V by 5 bases and J by 2 bases, and 10 bases separated the two germline ends. The germline CDR1 and CDR2 sequences are SEHNR and FQNEAQ (reference sequence). The CDR3 contains 14 residues. The CDR3 nucleotides are TGTGCCAGCAGCCCACTGGGAGCCTACAATGAGCAGTTCTTC. It yields the protein CASSPLGAYNEQFF.

The rearrangement joins TRBV28 to TRBJ2-7, with 8 bases identical to TRBD1. CDR3 length: 15 residues. Germline V gene sequence: CDR1 MDHEN, CDR2 SYDVKM. After removal of 7 bases from V and 6 bases from J, the junction contained 14 bases not matched to a gene. CDR3 in amino acids: CASTSSGQGLAEQYF. CDR3 nucleotide sequence: TGTGCCAGCACATCGTCCGGACAGGGACTTGCCGAGCAGTACTTC.

The V call is TRBV19, the J call TRBJ2-3; 8 bases match TRBD2. The CDR3 consists of 17 residues. Germline assignment: CDR1 LNHDA and CDR2 SQIVND (reference sequence). Germline trimming cut 3 bases from V and 7 bases from J; bases unmatched to any gene: 15. CDR3 sequence reads: CASSMGLTGGLRNTQYF. CDR3 sequence (DNA): TGTGCCAGTAGTATGGGGCTAACGGGGGGGCTGAGAAATACGCAGTATTTT.

This chain joins TRBV11-2 and TRBJ2-1, with 7 bases that match TRBD2. The CDR3 loop spans 15 amino acids. Per germline, CDR1 SGHAT and CDR2 FQNNGV. Trimming at V came to 5 bases and at J to 3 bases, leaving 7 bases not matched to a gene. The chain's CDR3 is CASSQQRDYYNEQFF. The CDR3 nucleotides are TGTGCCAGCAGCCAACAGCGGGATTACTACAATGAGCAGTTCTTC.

V usage is TRBV2 and J usage is TRBJ2-7; no reliable D call. This CDR3 region has 13 residues. The germline CDR1 and CDR2 sequences are SNHLY and FYNNEI. V gave up 7 bases and J gave up 2 bases, with 12 bases separating them. DNA for the CDR3: TGTGCCAGCACAACAGCCTCTACCTACGAGCAGTACTTC. This codes for CASTTASTYEQYF. Using reference TRBV2 and TRBJ2-7 for the parts outside the CDR3, the full variable domain is EPEVTQTPSHQVTQMGQEVILRCVPISNHLYFYWYRQILGQKVEFLVSFYNNEISEKSEIFDDQFSVERPDGSNFTLKIRSTKLEDSAMYFCASTTASTYEQYFGPGTRLTVT.

The rearrangement joins TRBV11-1 to TRBJ2-7, with D possibly being TRBD2 (5 bases). Germline V CDR1 and CDR2: SGHAT, FQDESV (reference sequence). With 4 bases removed from V and 0 bases from J, the gap between germline ends came to 10 bases. The CDR3 loop spans 14 amino acids. The CDR3 reads CASSSRGGSYEQYF. CDR3 in DNA: TGTGCCAGCAGCTCCCGGGGTGGCTCCTACGAGCAGTACTTC.

The chain is built from TRBV4-1 and TRBJ1-4; D remains ambiguous. With 0 bases removed from V and 2 bases from J, the gap between germline ends came to 13 bases. This CDR3 is 17 amino acids long. From germline, CDR1 is MGHRA and CDR2 YSYEKL. The CDR3 sequence: CASSQEEGGRTNEKLFF. The CDR3 DNA sequence: TGCGCCAGCAGCCAAGAGGAAGGCGGGCGCACTAATGAAAAACTGTTTTTT.

The chain uses TRBV7-2 and TRBJ1-6; 9 bases are a match to TRBD1. Germline CDR1 reads SGHTA; CDR2 reads FQGNSA. The CDR3 length is 16 residues. Trimming at V came to 5 bases and at J to 7 bases, leaving 9 bases not matched to a gene. The CDR3 nucleotides are TGTGCCAGCAGCCAGGTCGGGACAGGGATGAATTCACCCCTCCACTTT. This encodes CASSQVGTGMNSPLHF.

The genes are TRBV12-5 and TRBJ2-7; TRBD2 might be the D (5 bases). Trimming removed 1 base at V and 4 bases at J, with 17 bases between. Germline-derived CDR1 and CDR2 are LGHNT and FRNRAP. The CDR3 extends over 16 amino acids. As DNA, the CDR3 is TGTGCTAGTGGTTTGGCCACCGGGGTAGGAATTTACGAGCAGTACTTC. Amino acids: CASGLATGVGIYEQYF.

This sequence joins TRBV9 and TRBJ2-7, with 7 bases matching TRBD1. The germline V gene has CDR1 SGDLS and CDR2 YYNGEE. This CDR3 is 13 amino acids long. The V gene end was trimmed by 3 bases and the J gene end by 6 bases; junction bases not matched to a gene: 6. For the CDR3, the DNA is TGTGCCAGCAGCGGGGACAGTTTACGCGAGCAGTACTTC. Protein product: CASSGDSLREQYF.

The genes are TRBV4-3 and TRBJ1-2; D remains unclear. Germline V gene data show CDR1 as LGHNA and CDR2 as YSLEER. The CDR3 runs to 15 residues. Trimming left V 0 bases short and J 3 bases short, with 11 bases between. The CDR3 region is CASSQERGPDYGYTF. The CDR3 coding sequence is TGCGCCAGCAGCCAAGAGAGAGGCCCTGACTATGGCTACACCTTC.

This clone appeared once. The chain carries TRBV7-9 and TRBJ2-1; maybe TRBD1 (5 bases). Germline CDR1 and CDR2: SEHNR and FQNEAQ (reference sequence). The CDR3 runs 13 residues. Trimming took off 5 bases at V and 9 bases at J, with 14 bases between the two ends. This chain's CDR3 is CASSKLLGPEQFF. CDR3 nucleotide sequence: TGTGCCAGCAGCAAATTGCTGGGGCCTGAGCAGTTCTTC.

The chain couples TRBV27 to TRBJ2-3; 11 positions match TRBD2. Germline lookup yields CDR1 MNHEY and CDR2 SMNVEV (reference sequence). Losses at the gene ends were 4 bases for V and 0 bases for J; bases not matched to a gene: 3. The CDR3 is 16 residues long. The CDR3 loop reads CASSSPSGGSTDTQYF. The CDR3 region has the DNA TGTGCCAGCAGTTCCCCTAGCGGGGGGAGCACAGATACGCAGTATTTT.

The chain employs TRBV28 and TRBJ2-5, with 9 nucleotides matching TRBD2. The length of the CDR3 is 15 residues. The germline V gene encodes CDR1 MDHEN and CDR2 SYDVKM. Germline trimming cut 6 bases from V and 5 bases from J; bases unmatched to any gene: 10. The CDR3 spells CASSPGSAGGETQYF. CDR3 sequence (DNA): TGTGCCAGCAGCCCCGGGTCGGCGGGGGGGGAGACCCAGTACTTC.

This chain uses TRBV6-5 with TRBJ2-7; 8 positions match TRBD1. V gave up 4 bases and J gave up 0 bases; unmatched junction bases: 2. The CDR3 spans 14 residues. Germline CDR1 MNHEY, CDR2 SVGAGI. The CDR3 sequence is CASSWDRSSYEQYF. CDR3 coding DNA: TGTGCCAGCAGTTGGGACAGGAGCTCCTACGAGCAGTACTTC.

The rearrangement joins TRBV6-1 to TRBJ2-7; D not resolved. The CDR3 totals 15 residues. The germline V gene encodes CDR1 MNHNS and CDR2 SASEGT. V lost 4 bases, J lost 5 bases, and 18 bases lay in between. The chain's CDR3 is CASSADLGRVDEQYF. CDR3 in DNA: TGTGCCAGCAGTGCAGACCTAGGCCGTGTAGACGAGCAGTACTTC.

Worth noting for this clone: One junction end disagrees with the germline gene, perhaps due to a read error. This rearrangement joins TRBV6-5 to TRBJ2-7; a weak D match, TRBD1 (5 bases). This CDR3 is 11 amino acids long. The germline CDR1 and CDR2 sequences are MNHEY and SVGAGI. The CDR3 here is CASSHGQGQHF. As DNA, the CDR3 is TGTGCCAGCAGTCACGGGCAGGGCCAGCACTTC.

The chain combines TRBV6-6 with TRBJ1-5; 11 nucleotides agree with TRBD1. The CDR3 is 15 residues long. Germline V gives CDR1 MNHNY, CDR2 SVGAGI (reference sequence). V was pared by 5 bases and J by 4 bases, with 4 bases of the junction left unmatched. CDR3 protein: CASSTGQGANQPQHF. In DNA, the CDR3 is TGTGCCAGCAGTACCGGACAGGGGGCTAATCAGCCCCAGCATTTT.

The chain links TRBV6-1 to TRBJ1-3; possibly TRBD1 for D (6 bases). This CDR3 comprises 15 residues. The V and J ends lost 0 bases and 2 bases respectively, with 8 bases between them. The germline V gene has CDR1 MNHNS and CDR2 SASEGT. In nucleotides, the CDR3 is TGTGCCAGCAGTGAAGCTACAGGGCCTGGAAACACCATATATTTT. Protein product: CASSEATGPGNTIYF.

CDR3 nucleotide sequence: TGTGCCAGCGGGGGACTAGCGGGCGTTTACAATGAGCAGTTCTTC. Amino acid sequence: CASGGLAGVYNEQFF. The V gene is TRBV27, the J gene TRBJ2-1; 12 bases are a match to TRBD2. The CDR3 loop spans 15 amino acids. The V gene end was trimmed by 8 bases and the J gene end by 4 bases; junction bases not matched to a gene: 6. CDR1 and CDR2 from the germline V gene are MNHEY and SMNVEV (reference sequence).

The V gene is TRBV18, the J gene TRBJ1-1; TRBD1 agrees at 11 bases. Germline-derived CDR1 and CDR2 are KGHSH and LQKENI. V lost 2 bases and J lost 11; bases outside the gene matches: 4. The CDR3 is 13 amino acids. DNA for the CDR3: TGTGCCAGCTCACCAAAGGACAGGGGGCGGGCTTTCTTT. It specifies CASSPKDRGRAFF.

The rearrangement links TRBV4-1 to TRBJ2-1; 8 bases line up with TRBD2. Germline V gene data show CDR1 as MGHRA and CDR2 as YSYEKL. With 6 bases clipped from V and 6 bases from J, the junction kept 10 bases outside the gene matches. This CDR3 has 15 amino acids. The CDR3 bases are TGCGCCAGCAGAAGACAGCGGGAGCTGGGCAATGAGCAGTTCTTC. Protein product: CASRRQRELGNEQFF.

This clone occurred once. The rearrangement joins TRBV15 to TRBJ2-2, with D maybe TRBD1 (6 bases). The CDR3 is 19 residues long. Trimming took off 0 bases at V and 0 bases at J, with 17 bases between the two ends. The germline CDR1 and CDR2 sequences are LNHNV and YYDKDF (reference sequence). The CDR3: CATSRENYRAGANTGELFF. The DNA for the CDR3 is TGTGCCACCAGCAGAGAGAACTACAGGGCCGGCGCGAACACCGGGGAGCTGTTTTTT.

The sample holds one count of this clone. The V and J genes are TRBV5-1 and TRBJ1-2; 7 bases line up with TRBD1. The CDR3 totals 13 residues. The germline V gene encodes CDR1 SGHRS and CDR2 YFSETQ. Trimming at V came to 2 bases and at J to 8 bases, leaving 6 bases not matched to a gene. In DNA form, the CDR3 reads TGCGCCAGCAGCTTTATCGACAGGGCCGGCTACACCTTC. Translation gives CASSFIDRAGYTF.

This clone has a handful of counts. The CDR3 coding sequence is TGCGCCAGCAGCCCGGACAGGGTAGATAACACTGAAGCTTTCTTT. Its translation is CASSPDRVDNTEAFF. The chain couples TRBV5-1 to TRBJ1-1; TRBD1 agrees at 8 bases. The J segment lost 2 bases and the V segment lost 4 bases, leaving 7 bases of the junction unmatched. CDR1 SGHRS and CDR2 YFSETQ come from the germline V gene. This CDR3 contains 15 residues.